This passage covers 29 T cell receptor beta chains from one sample sequenced in a study of blood T cell repertoires in COVID-19 (dated by TCRdb to 2020 to 2022). Library construction relied on the immunoSEQ multiplex PCR assay. Imported from immuneACCESS, the table was reduced by TCRdb to in-frame sequences with V and J called. These copies leave out some clones; in studies compared against another copy, an unresolved V gene accounts for under half, and the cause of the remainder is not known. For this sample there are 200,000 to 250,000 clones; roughly 84% appear just once. Clones ranked in the top ten supply approximately 7.3% of the sample. The material sequenced was PBMCs or T cells enriched from blood (not recorded which). The receptors were gathered from a man aged 30 to 45 in a cohort exposed to, infected with or recovered from COVID-19 (not recorded which).

The rearrangement uses TRBV19 and TRBJ2-1; 8 bases match TRBD2. CDR3 length equals 14 residues. The V segment lost 2 bases and the J segment 9 bases; nucleotides outside the gene matches: 6. Germline CDR1 reads LNHDA; CDR2 reads SQIVND (reference sequence). The CDR3 sequence: CASSITVAGTEQFF. For the CDR3, the DNA is TGTGCCAGTAGTATAACGGTAGCGGGGACTGAGCAGTTCTTC. Supplemented by reference TRBV19 and TRBJ2-1, the full variable domain reads DGGITQSPKYLFRKEGQNVTLSCEQNLNHDAMYWYRQDPGQGLRLIYYSQIVNDFQKGDIAEGYSVSREKKESFPLTVTSAQKNPTAFYLCASSITVAGTEQFFGPGTRLTVL.

This chain joins TRBV10-2 and TRBJ2-1; 8 bases line up with TRBD2. The CDR3 sequence is 15 residues long. The V and J ends lost 3 bases and 7 bases, in that order; junction bases with no gene match: 8. Germline CDR1 is WSHSY and CDR2 is SAAADI. This CDR3 is CASSERTGGGNEQFF. The CDR3, as DNA: TGCGCCAGCAGTGAAAGGACGGGAGGGGGAAATGAGCAGTTCTTC.

The chain recombines TRBV28 with TRBJ2-3; possible D gene TRBD1, 6 bases. Trimming took 3 bases from V and 3 from J, leaving 13 bases between them. The germline CDR1 and CDR2 sequences are MDHEN and SYDVKM. CDR3 length: 15 amino acids. The CDR3 DNA reads TGTGCCAGCAGTTTTGGGGGCCCCCTTACAGATACGCAGTATTTT. Protein: CASSFGGPLTDTQYF.

Ten or more counts support this clone. The chain joins TRBV27 to TRBJ2-7; 10 bases are shared with TRBD1. With V trimmed by 6 bases and J by 2 bases, 4 bases remained unmatched. The length of the CDR3 is 14 residues. The germline gives CDR1 MNHEY, CDR2 SMNVEV (reference sequence). The CDR3 DNA reads TGTGCCAGCAGAACCGGGACAGGGGCCTACGAGCAGTACTTC. Protein sequence: CASRTGTGAYEQYF.

This chain uses TRBV19 with TRBJ2-1; a possible D gene is TRBD2 (7 bases). In germline, CDR1 is LNHDA, CDR2 SQIVND (reference sequence). This CDR3 contains 14 residues. The V gene lost 7 bases and the J gene lost 4 bases, with 14 bases spanning the gap. The chain's CDR3 is CASTRGAGYNEQFF. CDR3 bases: TGTGCCAGTACCCGGGGGGCGGGGTACAATGAGCAGTTCTTC.

The chain couples TRBV27 to TRBJ2-7; 10 bases line up with TRBD1. Trimming cost V 6 bases and J 2 bases; bases outside gene matches: 4. CDR3 length: 14 residues. Germline V gene lookup returns CDR1 MNHEY and CDR2 SMNVEV (reference sequence). CDR3 coding DNA: TGTGCCAGCAGATTGGGACAGGGGCCCTACGAGCAGTACTTC. Its protein product is CASRLGQGPYEQYF.

This chain connects TRBV5-1 to TRBJ1-1; D is ambiguous. From germline, CDR1 is SGHRS and CDR2 YFSETQ. Between the trimmed V and J ends, which lost 7 bases and 0 bases, there was a span of 10 bases. There are 13 residues in the CDR3. The CDR3 loop is CASGIDMNTEAFF. The CDR3 nucleotides are TGCGCCAGCGGTATTGACATGAACACTGAAGCTTTCTTT.

This chain joins TRBV28 and TRBJ2-7; unclear D gene. V gave up 11 bases and J gave up 2 bases, with 10 bases separating them. This CDR3 has 11 residues. Germline CDR1 and CDR2: MDHEN and SYDVKM. The CDR3 coding sequence is TGTGCCGCCCTAGGTCCCTACGAGCAGTACTTC. The encoded protein is CAALGPYEQYF.

This clone occurred once. This chain joins TRBV18 and TRBJ2-1, with TRBD2 identical over 12 bases. This CDR3 is 16 amino acids long. Germline lookup yields CDR1 KGHSH and CDR2 LQKENI. With V trimmed by 6 bases and J by 8 bases, 11 bases remained unmatched. In DNA, the CDR3 is TGTGCCAGCTCCCGTATTCTAGCGGGAGGGTCCCATGAGCAGTTCTTC. Translation: CASSRILAGGSHEQFF.

The chain uses TRBV10-3 and TRBJ2-7, with a possible D match to TRBD2 (6 bases). Trimming stripped 8 bases from V and 8 bases from J, with 13 bases between. The CDR3 extends over 11 amino acids. Germline CDR1 ENHRY, CDR2 SYGVKD. The CDR3 spells CAIGAGNQQYF. DNA for the CDR3: TGTGCCATCGGGGCGGGAAATCAGCAGTACTTC.

V is TRBV19 and J is TRBJ1-1; maybe TRBD1 (6 bases). The CDR3 has 14 residues. The V gene's germline CDR1 is LNHDA and CDR2 SQIVND (reference sequence). Trimming took off 7 bases at V and 5 bases at J, with 17 bases between the two ends. This chain's CDR3 is CASTVFVDSTEAFF. The CDR3 nucleotides are TGTGCCAGTACTGTTTTCGTGGACAGTACTGAAGCTTTCTTT. Supplemented by reference TRBV19 and TRBJ1-1, the full variable domain reads DGGITQSPKYLFRKEGQNVTLSCEQNLNHDAMYWYRQDPGQGLRLIYYSQIVNDFQKGDIAEGYSVSREKKESFPLTVTSAQKNPTAFYLCASTVFVDSTEAFFGQGTRLTVV.

A few counts support this clone. This rearrangement joins TRBV13 to TRBJ1-4, with 8 bases fitting TRBD1. The CDR3 covers 18 residues. After removal of 0 bases from V and 2 bases from J, the junction contained 8 bases not matched to a gene. The germline V gene encodes CDR1 PRHDT and CDR2 FYEKMQ (reference sequence). CDR3 sequence (DNA): TGTGCCAGCAGCTTAGGCCTCCAGGGGGCCTCGACTAATGAAAAACTGTTTTTT. Its protein product is CASSLGLQGASTNEKLFF.

This chain connects TRBV28 to TRBJ2-3; D possibly corresponds to TRBD2 (6 bases). In germline, CDR1 is MDHEN, CDR2 SYDVKM. Trimming removed 2 bases at V and 5 bases at J, with 17 bases between. This CDR3 spans 16 amino acids. DNA of the CDR3: TGTGCCAGCAGTTTACCCCCTCGGGAGCGGAGAGATACGCAGTATTTT. Its protein product is CASSLPPRERRDTQYF. Looking up the rest from reference TRBV28 and TRBJ2-3 gives the full variable domain: DVKVTQSSRYLVKRTGEKVFLECVQDMDHENMFWYRQDPGLGLRLIYFSYDVKMKEKGDIPEGYSVSREKKERFSLILESASTNQTSMYLCASSLPPRERRDTQYFGPGTRLTVL.

In this sample, this clone turned up a few times. V gene TRBV11-3 combines with J gene TRBJ2-1; D possibly corresponds to TRBD2 (7 bases). CDR1 and CDR2 (germline): SGHNT, YENEEA. The V and J ends lost 5 bases and 5 bases respectively, with 16 bases between them. The CDR3 is made up of 15 amino acids. The CDR3 loop is CASSPRGPRDNEQFF. The DNA for the CDR3 is TGTGCCAGCAGCCCGCGGGGGCCGCGAGACAATGAGCAGTTCTTC.

The chain uses TRBV13 and TRBJ2-2; no definite D call. The CDR3 extends over 14 amino acids. Germline CDR1 reads PRHDT; CDR2 reads FYEKMQ (reference sequence). The V end was cut by 3 bases, the J end by 8 bases, with 13 bases between. This CDR3 reads CASSFYSVSGELFF. In DNA, the CDR3 is TGTGCCAGCAGCTTCTATTCGGTGTCTGGGGAGCTGTTTTTT.

The chain joins TRBV19 to TRBJ2-2; unclear D gene. Trimming removed 7 bases from V and 1 base from J, with 10 bases in between. Germline CDR1 reads LNHDA; CDR2 reads SQIVND (reference sequence). The CDR3 runs to 14 residues. Here the CDR3 reads CASTLAVNTGELFF. The CDR3 bases are TGTGCCAGTACCTTGGCGGTGAACACCGGGGAGCTGTTTTTT.

The V and J genes are TRBV7-2 and TRBJ1-2; 7 bases are shared with TRBD1. This CDR3 has 15 residues. Per the germline V gene, CDR1 is SGHTA and CDR2 is FQGNSA. The trim removed 4 bases at V and 6 bases at J, leaving 11 bases unmatched. CDR3 DNA: TGTGCCAGCAGCTCCTCACAGGGGAGTAGGGATGGCTACACCTTC. It specifies CASSSSQGSRDGYTF.

The chain employs TRBV28 and TRBJ2-7, with D tentatively TRBD1 (6 bases). The germline V gene encodes CDR1 MDHEN and CDR2 SYDVKM. The length of the CDR3 is 14 residues. Trimming left V 6 bases short and J 6 bases short, with 18 bases between. The CDR3 bases are TGTGCCAGCAGCCGCCCGTACAGGGAAGGCGAGCAGTACTTC. It translates to CASSRPYREGEQYF. Full variable domain (outside the CDR3, taken from reference TRBV28 and TRBJ2-7): DVKVTQSSRYLVKRTGEKVFLECVQDMDHENMFWYRQDPGLGLRLIYFSYDVKMKEKGDIPEGYSVSREKKERFSLILESASTNQTSMYLCASSRPYREGEQYFGPGTRLTVT.

The rearrangement joins TRBV9 to TRBJ1-2; 7 bases line up with TRBD1. The CDR3 has 15 residues. V gave up 3 bases and J gave up 4 bases; unmatched junction bases: 9. Per germline, CDR1 SGDLS and CDR2 YYNGEE. The CDR3 reads CASSAKQGQPYGYTF. In DNA form, the CDR3 reads TGTGCCAGCAGCGCGAAACAGGGACAGCCCTATGGCTACACCTTC. The full variable domain, with the rest looked up from reference TRBV9 and TRBJ1-2, is DSGVTQTPKHLITATGQRVTLRCSPRSGDLSVYWYQQSLDQGLQFLIQYYNGEERAKGNILERFSAQQFPDLHSELNLSSLELGDSALYFCASSAKQGQPYGYTFGSGTRLTVV.

The V and J genes are TRBV24-1 and TRBJ2-5, with D perhaps TRBD2 (5 bases). The germline V gene encodes CDR1 KGHDR and CDR2 SFDVKD. V was pared by 2 bases and J by 9 bases, with 9 bases between. CDR3 length: 12 amino acids. The CDR3 sequence is CATSDSLGAQYF. CDR3 DNA sequence: TGTGCCACCAGTGATTCGCTCGGGGCCCAGTACTTC.

J is TRBJ1-2 and V is TRBV23-1, with TRBD1 identical over 7 bases. TRBV23-1 is labeled an ORF, and its function is uncertain. The CDR3 extends over 16 amino acids. V lost 2 bases to trimming and J lost 8 bases; unmatched junction nucleotides: 14. In nucleotides, the CDR3 is TGCGCCAGCAGTCAACCGAAACCGACAGGGCAAGGCGGCTACACCTTC. Encoded protein: CASSQPKPTGQGGYTF.

The chain links TRBV9 to TRBJ2-1; 8 positions match TRBD2. This CDR3 region has 15 residues. V lost 2 bases, J lost 6 bases, and 7 bases stayed unmatched. Germline V gives CDR1 SGDLS, CDR2 YYNGEE. CDR3 sequence: CASSVGTSVGNEQFF. The DNA for the CDR3 is TGTGCCAGCAGCGTTGGGACTAGTGTCGGCAATGAGCAGTTCTTC.

This rearrangement joins TRBV28 to TRBJ2-7; D perhaps matches TRBD1 (5 bases). CDR3 length equals 12 residues. CDR1 is MDHEN, CDR2 SYDVKM, per germline. V lost 6 bases and J 6 bases, leaving 12 bases between the germline ends. The CDR3 is CASREGAREQYF. The CDR3 nucleotides are TGTGCCAGCAGGGAAGGGGCCCGCGAGCAGTACTTC.

The rearrangement uses TRBV13 and TRBJ2-7; D perhaps matches TRBD1 (6 bases). Per germline, CDR1 PRHDT and CDR2 FYEKMQ (reference sequence). The CDR3 length is 13 residues. Trimming removed 3 bases at V and 3 bases at J, with 9 bases between. CDR3 in DNA: TGTGCCAGCAGCTTTAAGGGGGTCTACGAGCAGTACTTC. Protein product: CASSFKGVYEQYF.

The chain links TRBV6-4 to TRBJ1-1, with TRBD1 as a possible D gene (5 bases). Per germline, CDR1 MRHNA and CDR2 SNTAGT. The CDR3 sequence is 13 residues long. V lost 6 bases and J lost 2, with 10 bases in between. This CDR3 reads CASSETGNTEAFF. The CDR3 region has the DNA TGTGCCAGCAGCGAAACAGGAAACACTGAAGCTTTCTTT.

The chain couples TRBV2 to TRBJ1-6; D might be TRBD1 (5 bases). CDR3 size: 17 residues. Germline CDR1 SNHLY, CDR2 FYNNEI. V was pared by 6 bases and J by 8 bases, with 23 bases between. The CDR3: CASRSPMSQGWHSPLHF. DNA for the CDR3: TGTGCCAGCAGAAGCCCCATGAGTCAGGGCTGGCATTCACCCCTCCACTTT. Full variable domain (outside the CDR3, taken from reference TRBV2 and TRBJ1-6): EPEVTQTPSHQVTQMGQEVILRCVPISNHLYFYWYRQILGQKVEFLVSFYNNEISEKSEIFDDQFSVERPDGSNFTLKIRSTKLEDSAMYFCASRSPMSQGWHSPLHFGNGTRLTVT.

V gene TRBV4-1 combines with J gene TRBJ2-7; 7 bases are a match to TRBD2. With 4 bases clipped from V and 3 bases from J, the junction kept 6 bases outside the gene matches. CDR1 and CDR2 from the germline V gene are MGHRA and YSYEKL. The CDR3 contains 14 residues. Here the CDR3 reads CASSPREGHYEQYF. CDR3 coding DNA: TGCGCCAGCAGCCCTAGGGAGGGCCACTACGAGCAGTACTTC.

V usage is TRBV11-2 and J usage is TRBJ2-3, with 7 bases that match TRBD1. V lost 4 bases to trimming and J lost 2 bases; unmatched junction nucleotides: 12. The CDR3 has 17 residues. Looked up from germline, CDR1 is SGHAT and CDR2 is FQNNGV. The CDR3 protein is CASSSPPSGQITDTQYF. In nucleotides, the CDR3 is TGTGCCAGCAGCTCCCCACCCTCGGGACAGATCACAGATACGCAGTATTTT.

The chain employs TRBV11-2 and TRBJ2-1, with 7 bases lining up with TRBD2. V shed 1 base and J 9 bases; nucleotides not matched to a gene: 9. Germline V lookup: CDR1 SGHAT, CDR2 FQNNGV. The CDR3 is 15 amino acids. DNA for the CDR3: TGTGCCAGCAGCTTAGCCCCGACTAGCAACGGTGAGCAGTTCTTC. Its protein product is CASSLAPTSNGEQFF. Drawing the rest from reference TRBV11-2 and TRBJ2-1, the complete variable domain is EAGVAQSPRYKIIEKRQSVAFWCNPISGHATLYWYQQILGQGPKLLIQFQNNGVVDDSQLPKDRFSAERLKGVDSTLKIQPAKLEDSAVYLCASSLAPTSNGEQFFGPGTRLTVL.